The rows below give T cell receptor beta chains drawn from one sample of a study of cytomegalovirus exposure and HLA in healthy donors. Using immunoSEQ multiplex PCR, the repertoire was profiled, and TCRdb retains in-frame clones only, with some absent. The repertoire holds under 200,000 clones, with roughly three quarters as singletons. The sequenced material came from PBMCs. All receptors come from a male donor in good health and CMV-seropositive. CDR3s leave out the opening cysteine and the closing phenylalanine or tryptophan.

J gene,V gene,CDR3 protein
TRBJ2-7,TRBV4-1,ASSQGGVSREQY
TRBJ2-6,TRBV30,AWSSEREGYSGANVLT
TRBJ2-4,TRBV9,ASGTGGGKNIQY
TRBJ1-6,TRBV27,ASKGGGDNSPLH
TRBJ2-1,TRBV19,ASSIGESYNEQF
NA,TRBV18,ASSPNGNEQY
TRBJ2-7,TRBV30,AWGTSGIYEQY
TRBJ2-7,TRBV11-3,ASSLGSYNEQY
TRBJ1-3,TRBV9,ASTSGSGNTIY
TRBJ1-2,TRBV11-2,ASRRSQGAGGYT
TRBJ1-4,TRBV7-8,ASSLERVKLF
NA,TRBV19,ASSIRDYYEQY
TRBJ2-7,TRBV28,ASRSSAASGYYEQY
TRBJ1-1,TRBV6-7,ASSYSMGRANTEAF
TRBJ1-3,TRBV6-1,ASVSQVKRVTIY
TRBJ2-2,TRBV4-2,ASSFSGKMGNTGELF
TRBJ2-2,TRBV2,ASSGHRPGELF
TRBJ2-2,TRBV6-5,ASKGDRENTGELF
TRBJ2-3,TRBV30,AWSEGAGVTDTQY
TRBJ2-3,TRBV4-1,ASSQGERGGWDTQY
TRBJ2-2,TRBV7-2,ASRGLTTGELF
TRBJ1-6,TRBV7-2,ASRFRVDSPLH
TRBJ2-5,TRBV7-2,ASSLGRFSGGQY
TRBJ2-5,TRBV7-2,ASSPLGARKETQY
TRBJ1-4,TRBV19,ASTLTGGSEKLF
TRBJ2-7,TRBV5-8,ASSLNSGRRSEQY
TRBJ1-3,TRBV5-4,ASSLDRTLSGNTIY
TRBJ1-5,TRBV28,ASSPLTGSSNQPQH
TRBJ2-5,TRBV27,ASSPKTPQETQY
TRBJ2-7,TRBV11-2,ASSRPGARTSYEQY
TRBJ2-7,TRBV4-3,ASSQTTGGLYEQY
TRBJ1-6,TRBV19,ASRERDSYNSPLH
TRBJ2-2,TRBV18,ASSPPVGGSTGELF
TRBJ1-5,TRBV28,AITGGGQPQH
TRBJ2-5,TRBV29-1,SVAASGRKETQY
TRBJ2-7,TRBV11-3,ASSLRSGSKDEQY
TRBJ2-3,TRBV10-3,AIGLLLAGGHDTQY
TRBJ1-4,TRBV6-5,ASRQATNEKLF
TRBJ2-1,TRBV9,ASSKTSGKGNEQF
TRBJ2-7,TRBV6-5,ASIQIQGYSYEQY
TRBJ1-2,TRBV4-2,ASSQDYDRTNYGYT